This TCR beta chain was sequenced in a study of T cells in Graves' hyperthyroidism and ophthalmopathy. Ophthalmopathy patients showed a Clinical Activity Score of at least 3, NOSPECS grade of at least 4 and duration under 3 months. An approximately 10 ml volume of fresh peripheral blood provided the PBMCs. Amplification targeted TCR beta CDR3 regions from RNA transcripts. The TCR CDR3 first-round RT-PCR relied on the HTBI primer set. TCRdb reprocessed the multiplex PCR reads with MiXCR, giving one entry per CDR3 protein. The sample lists some 340,000 distinct CDR3 sequences, approximately 13% occurring once. Turning to this clonotype: Its cognate antigen is unknown.

Findings of the study overall: Stable hyperthyroidism and ophthalmopathy were separated using 13 V-J signatures. Among thyroid clonotypes expanded above 0.001, most also appeared in blood.

The clonotype originates from a woman aged 40-49 years with Graves' ophthalmopathy. The sample taken for sequencing was blood.

CDR3 in amino acids: CASSPFRGKGNTIYF. The CDR3, as DNA: TGTGCCAGCAGCCCCTTCCGGGGGAAGGGAAACACCATATATTTT. The rearrangement uses TRBV7-2 and TRBJ1-3, with D possibly matching TRBD1 (5 bases). Germline CDR1 SGHTA, CDR2 FQGNSA. V lost 5 bases to trimming and J lost 4 bases, with 15 bases between them. The CDR3 is made up of 15 amino acids.